This T cell receptor beta chain was sequenced for a study of identical twins. From the 5' RACE reads, TCRdb called clonotypes with MiXCR, one entry per CDR3 protein. The data show approximately 620,000 distinct CDR3 sequences, with 8.6% seen just once and 0.75% to 1% held by the top ten. Germline assignment: CDR1 MGHDK and CDR2 SYGVNS. The CDR3 totals 14 residues. V lost 6 bases, J lost 5 bases, and 8 bases stayed unmatched. This clonotype was observed a handful of times. These data also formed part of another study, on yellow fever vaccine responses in identical twins.

This chain links TRBV25-1 with TRBJ1-1; the match to TRBD1 covers 8 bases. The sample taken for sequencing was PBMCs. This TCR derives from a woman aged 18-29 years in good health. This CDR3 reads CASRDGQGYTEAFF. As DNA, the CDR3 is TGTGCCAGCAGAGACGGACAGGGCTATACTGAAGCTTTCTTT.